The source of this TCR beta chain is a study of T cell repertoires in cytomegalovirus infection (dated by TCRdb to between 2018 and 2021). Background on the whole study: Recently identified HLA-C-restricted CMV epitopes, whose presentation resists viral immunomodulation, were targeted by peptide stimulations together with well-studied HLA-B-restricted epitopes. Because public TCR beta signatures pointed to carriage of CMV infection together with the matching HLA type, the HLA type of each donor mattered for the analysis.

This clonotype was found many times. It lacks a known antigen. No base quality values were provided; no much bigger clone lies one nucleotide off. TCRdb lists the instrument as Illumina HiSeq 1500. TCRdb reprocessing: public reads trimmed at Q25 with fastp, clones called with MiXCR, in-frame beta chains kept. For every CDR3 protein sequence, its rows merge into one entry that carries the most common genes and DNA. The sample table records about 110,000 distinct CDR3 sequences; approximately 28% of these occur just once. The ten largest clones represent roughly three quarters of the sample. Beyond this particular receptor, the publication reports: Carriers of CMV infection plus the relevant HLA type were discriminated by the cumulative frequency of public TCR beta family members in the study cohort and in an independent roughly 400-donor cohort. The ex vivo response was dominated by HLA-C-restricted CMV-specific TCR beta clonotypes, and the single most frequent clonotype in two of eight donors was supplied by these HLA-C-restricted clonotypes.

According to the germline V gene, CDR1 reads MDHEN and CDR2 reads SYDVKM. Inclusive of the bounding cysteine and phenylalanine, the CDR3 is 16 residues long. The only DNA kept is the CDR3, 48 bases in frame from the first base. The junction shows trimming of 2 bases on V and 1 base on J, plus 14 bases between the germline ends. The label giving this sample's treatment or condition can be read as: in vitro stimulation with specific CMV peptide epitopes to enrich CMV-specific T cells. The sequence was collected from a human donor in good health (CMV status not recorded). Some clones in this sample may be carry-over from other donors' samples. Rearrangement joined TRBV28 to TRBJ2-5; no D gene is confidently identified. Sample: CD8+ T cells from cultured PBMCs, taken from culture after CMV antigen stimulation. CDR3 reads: CASSLTLVGLQETQYF. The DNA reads TGTGCCAGCAGTTTAACGCTAGTAGGGCTCCAAGAGACCCAGTACTTC.